These 3 T cell receptor beta chains originate from one sample sequenced in a study of identical twins. TCRdb called the 5' RACE reads again in MiXCR, with one record for every CDR3 protein. The sample shows 410,000 or so distinct CDR3 sequences, about a fifth of them seen only once. The material sequenced was naive T cells sorted from blood. The receptors derive from a man over 45 in good health.

This clonotype was seen repeatedly, ten times or more. CDR3 nucleotides: TGCGCCAGCAGCCAAGTGGGCCGCGGGAATAATGAAAAACTGTTTTTT. Its protein product is CASSQVGRGNNEKLFF. The V call is TRBV4-1, the J call TRBJ1-4; D is ambiguous. Looked up from germline, CDR1 is MGHRA and CDR2 is YSYEKL. Trimming left V 1 base short and J 4 bases short, with 13 bases between. CDR3 length equals 16 residues.

The table lists this clonotype with a few counts. This chain connects TRBV25-1 to TRBJ1-2; D remains unclear. The V gene lost 9 bases and the J gene lost 2 bases, with 13 bases spanning the gap. The CDR3 is 13 residues long. Germline loops: CDR1 MGHDK, CDR2 SYGVNS. As DNA, the CDR3 is TGTGCCAGTGACATGGGAGGGAACTATGGCTACACCTTC. It specifies CASDMGGNYGYTF.

A few counts support this clonotype. The genes are TRBV12-3 or TRBV12-4 and TRBJ2-5; a possible D gene is TRBD2 (5 bases). Trimming pared 4 bases from V and 6 bases from J, leaving 9 bases between. The CDR3 consists of 12 residues. The CDR3 bases are TGTGCCAGCAGTTCACTAGAACAGACCCAGTACTTC. It specifies CASSSLEQTQYF.